This T cell receptor beta chain was recorded in a study of blood T cell repertoires in COVID-19. V gave up 0 bases and J gave up 5 bases, with 13 bases separating them. This CDR3 region has 15 residues. Germline CDR1 reads GTSNPN; CDR2 reads SVGIG (reference sequence). Profiled with immunoSEQ multiplex PCR; TCRdb holds only in-frame clones, not every one. The data contain roughly 150,000 clones, approximately 91% of them seen just once; the ten biggest clones take up less than 2.5%. The sequenced material came from peripheral blood. This chain joins TRBV30 and TRBJ1-4, with D maybe TRBD1 (5 bases). This sequence was found in a man aged 18-30 years with acute or convalescent COVID-19. The CDR3 sequence is CAWSVVRGRNEKLFF. Written as DNA, the CDR3 is TGTGCCTGGAGTGTAGTTCGGGGGAGGAATGAAAAACTGTTTTTT.